This T cell receptor beta chain is from a study of human T cells and chemical hapten exposure. Study-wide context: Patients additionally received therapeutic doses of diphenylcyclopropenone on the scalp once a week, and this continued throughout the roughly 25-week study.

TCRdb reprocessed the RACE reads via MiXCR and lists one record per CDR3 protein. The profile shows 55,000 to 75,000 distinct CDR3 sequences, around 11% of them singletons. This clonotype has at least ten counts. Regarding time point: patch test 3, about 24 weeks after DPC sensitization. As for treatment: therapeutic diphenylcyclopropenone sensitization with weekly scalp DPC. Germline CDR1 MNHEY, CDR2 SVGEGT. The CDR3 runs 16 residues. V lost 5 bases and J lost 1, with 15 bases in between. The chain has TRBV6-2 or TRBV6-3 and TRBJ1-5; D is ambiguous. The sequencing used whole blood, collected in connection with sensitization to the hapten diphenylcyclopropenone (DPC). The receptor's source is a man in his thirties or forties with alopecia areata. Some clones in this sample may be carry-over from other donors' samples. CDR3 protein: CASSVRTVGSNQPQHF. The DNA for the CDR3 is TGTGCCAGCAGTGTAAGGACGGTGGGGAGCAATCAGCCCCAGCATTTT.